The 17 T cell receptor beta chains given below trace back to one sample, sequenced in a study of beta chain features in type 1 diabetes (dated by TCRdb to between 2018 and 2020). Libraries were constructed by the immunoSEQ multiplex PCR assay. The High Capacity cDNA Reverse Transcription Kit was used to reverse transcribe all of the isolated RNA, meaning that expressed TCRB transcripts were what got sequenced. Drawn from immuneACCESS, this table holds only the in-frame rearrangements with V and J called that TCRdb kept. Clones are partly lost; checked studies trace under half to an unresolved V gene and leave the rest unexplained. This sample is represented by about 320,000 clones; about 15% of them were singletons. Under 8.5% of the sample lies in the top ten. What was sequenced was central memory CD4+ T cells from blood. These receptors were taken from a man between 25 and 39 years old in good health.

This chain joins TRBV6-6 and TRBJ2-4; D may be TRBD1 (6 bases). Germline CDR1 reads MNHNY; CDR2 reads SVGAGI (reference sequence). V gave up 2 bases and J gave up 8 bases, with 10 bases separating them. CDR3 length: 13 amino acids. In DNA form, the CDR3 reads TGTGCCAGCAGTTACGGGGGCTTGGACATTCAGTACTTC. Translating it yields CASSYGGLDIQYF.

This clone was found many times. V and J are TRBV19 and TRBJ1-5, with a weak D call TRBD1 (6 bases). Trimming took 4 bases from V and 10 from J, leaving 14 bases between them. CDR3 size: 13 residues. Germline lookup yields CDR1 LNHDA and CDR2 SQIVND (reference sequence). The chain's CDR3 is CASSKGDTLPQHF. The CDR3 DNA follows: TGTGCCAGTAGTAAGGGGGACACCCTACCCCAGCATTTT.

This clone was picked up a small number of times. The genes are TRBV10-2 and TRBJ2-1, with D possibly being TRBD1 (6 bases). Germline V lookup: CDR1 WSHSY, CDR2 SAAADI. The CDR3 contains 11 residues. Trimming removed 7 bases from V and 9 bases from J, with 10 bases in between. In DNA, the CDR3 is TGCGCCAGCACCCAGGGGAGTGAGCAGTTCTTC. Translation gives CASTQGSEQFF.

There are many counts of this clone. The chain has TRBV11-3 and TRBJ1-1; the match to TRBD1 covers 8 bases. The CDR3 runs to 13 residues. Losses at the gene ends were 7 bases for V and 6 bases for J; bases not matched to a gene: 7. Germline V gene sequence: CDR1 SGHNT, CDR2 YENEEA. CDR3 sequence (DNA): TGTGCCAGCACCTGGGCCAGGGGGCCTGAAGCTTTCTTT. It yields the protein CASTWARGPEAFF.

This clone was counted a few times. This chain connects TRBV5-5 to TRBJ2-4; 7 nucleotides align to TRBD1. CDR3 length: 15 amino acids. The V gene end was trimmed by 3 bases and the J gene end by 4 bases; junction bases not matched to a gene: 7. Germline CDR1 SGHKS, CDR2 YYEKEE (reference sequence). The CDR3 sequence: CASSSDRALKNIQYF. In DNA form, the CDR3 reads TGTGCCAGCAGCTCAGACAGGGCCCTAAAAAACATTCAGTACTTC.

As to this clone: A much larger clone lies one base from this, so it may be a read error. This rearrangement joins TRBV5-5 to TRBJ1-1; 8 bases agree with TRBD1. CDR3 length: 13 residues. Per germline, CDR1 SGHKS and CDR2 YYEKEE (reference sequence). The trim removed 2 bases at V and 4 bases at J, leaving 1 base unmatched. CDR3 protein: CASSFTGGTEAFF. DNA for the CDR3: TGTGCCAGCAGCTTTACAGGGGGCACTGAAGCTTTCTTT.

The chain recombines TRBV10-3 with TRBJ2-3; 13 bases are shared with TRBD2. The CDR3 runs to 16 residues. V shed 3 bases, J shed 2 bases, and the junction held 2 bases outside the gene matches. Per germline, CDR1 ENHRY and CDR2 SYGVKD. The CDR3 is CAISETSGRVTDTQYF. The CDR3 DNA follows: TGTGCCATCAGTGAAACTAGCGGGAGGGTCACAGATACGCAGTATTTT.

This clone is judged medium-sized. This chain's CDR3 is CASSIGGTIVNEQFF. CDR3 DNA: TGTGCCAGTAGTATAGGGGGGACTATAGTCAATGAGCAGTTCTTC. The chain couples TRBV19 to TRBJ2-1, with 7 bases aligning to TRBD2. V was clipped by 1 base and J by 6 bases; unmatched bases: 6. Germline-derived CDR1 and CDR2 are LNHDA and SQIVND (reference sequence). The CDR3 loop spans 15 amino acids.

This clone has a handful of counts. The chain employs TRBV7-2 and TRBJ1-4; 10 bases are shared with TRBD1. Trimming cost V 7 bases and J 8 bases; bases outside gene matches: 7. The CDR3 loop spans 14 amino acids. CDR1 and CDR2 (germline): SGHTA, FQGNSA. The CDR3 nucleotides are TGTGCCAGCACCTCTGGGACAGGGGACGAAAAACTGTTTTTT. Translated: CASTSGTGDEKLFF.

The rearrangement links TRBV9 to TRBJ2-3; 7 bases align to TRBD2. The junction had 3 bases not matched to a gene; V was cut back by 2 bases and J by 0 bases. Germline CDR1 and CDR2: SGDLS and YYNGEE. The CDR3 length is 15 residues. The CDR3 DNA is TGTGCCAGCAGCGTTTCAGCGGGGAGCACAGATACGCAGTATTTT. It translates to CASSVSAGSTDTQYF.

This chain connects TRBV5-1 to TRBJ1-1; D gene ambiguous. Germline V gene lookup returns CDR1 SGHRS and CDR2 YFSETQ. Trimming left V 4 bases short and J 6 bases short, with 13 bases between. The CDR3 consists of 13 residues. Here the CDR3 reads CASSVSSGSEAFF. CDR3 coding DNA: TGCGCCAGCAGCGTTTCGTCAGGTTCTGAAGCTTTCTTT.

This clone has just a few counts. The V gene is TRBV11-3, the J gene TRBJ2-3, with 7 bases lining up with TRBD2. With V trimmed by 2 bases and J by 0 bases, 2 bases remained unmatched. CDR1 and CDR2 (germline): SGHNT, YENEEA. The CDR3 is 15 amino acids. The CDR3, as DNA: TGTGCCAGCAGCTTAAGCGGGGATAGCACAGATACGCAGTATTTT. Its translation is CASSLSGDSTDTQYF.

The CDR3: CASSQRTRGVNTEAFF. Written as DNA, the CDR3 is TGCGCCAGCAGCCAACGTACCCGGGGGGTTAACACTGAAGCTTTCTTT. This rearrangement joins TRBV4-1 to TRBJ1-1, with TRBD1 as a possible D gene (5 bases). Between the trimmed V and J ends, which lost 2 bases and 2 bases, there was a span of 15 bases. Germline values: CDR1 MGHRA, CDR2 YSYEKL. This CDR3 is built from 16 residues.

This clone was seen only a few times. CDR3 sequence (DNA): TGTGCCAGCAGCCCCAGTAGATACAATGAAAAACTGTTTTTT. The encoded protein is CASSPSRYNEKLFF. The genes are TRBV7-2 and TRBJ1-4; no firm D call. CDR1 and CDR2 (germline): SGHTA, FQGNSA. Trimming removed 5 bases at V and 5 bases at J, with 12 bases between. The CDR3 runs to 14 residues.

This clone was observed a few times. The rearrangement uses TRBV2 and TRBJ1-4; the D is unclear. The CDR3 loop spans 16 amino acids. Germline V gene data show CDR1 as SNHLY and CDR2 as FYNNEI. Between the trimmed V and J ends, which lost 4 bases and 8 bases, there was a span of 20 bases. CDR3 residues: CASSASMRRTVEKLFF. The CDR3 region has the DNA TGTGCCAGCAGTGCTTCTATGAGGAGGACCGTCGAAAAACTGTTTTTT. Drawing the rest from reference TRBV2 and TRBJ1-4, the complete variable domain is EPEVTQTPSHQVTQMGQEVILRCVPISNHLYFYWYRQILGQKVEFLVSFYNNEISEKSEIFDDQFSVERPDGSNFTLKIRSTKLEDSAMYFCASSASMRRTVEKLFFGSGTQLSVL.

This chain links TRBV5-1 with TRBJ2-5; TRBD2 matches at 8 bases. The CDR3 totals 14 residues. Germline V lookup: CDR1 SGHRS, CDR2 YFSETQ. J gave up 5 bases and V 4 bases, and 7 bases lay outside the gene matches. The CDR3 region is CASSPTSVRETQYF. DNA of the CDR3: TGCGCCAGCAGCCCGACTAGCGTTCGGGAGACCCAGTACTTC.

A few counts support this clone. This sample includes further DNA sequences coding for the same CDR3. The rearrangement links TRBV7-2 to TRBJ2-1; a weak D match, TRBD2 (5 bases). V dropped 5 bases and J dropped 4 bases, with 9 bases sitting between them. Germline values: CDR1 SGHTA, CDR2 FQGNSA. This CDR3 comprises 13 residues. CDR3 coding DNA: TGTGCCAGCAGCCGGCGCGGGTACAATGAGCAGTTCTTC. Translation: CASSRRGYNEQFF.